These 24 T cell receptor beta chains were sequenced from one sample in a study of T cells after yellow fever vaccination. TCRdb reanalysed the 5' RACE reads using MiXCR and keeps one entry per CDR3 protein. The sample gives fewer than 450,000 distinct CDR3 sequences, roughly 4.3% of which show up once; 24% is in the top ten. Sample: PBMCs, taken 5 days after the yellow fever booster vaccination. These receptors were collected from a man aged 18 to 29 who received the YFV17D yellow fever vaccine.

The genes are TRBV20-1 and TRBJ2-3; TRBD2 might be the D (6 bases). The CDR3 consists of 14 residues. The germline CDR1 and CDR2 sequences are DFQATT and SNEGSKA (reference sequence). Trimming took off 1 base at V and 5 bases at J, with 13 bases between the two ends. In nucleotides, the CDR3 is TGCAGTGCTAGAGGGGCTAGCGCGTTAGATACGCAGTATTTT. It codes for CSARGASALDTQYF.

This clonotype was seen ten or more times. The V gene is TRBV7-2, the J gene TRBJ2-7, with D unresolved. The germline V gene encodes CDR1 SGHTA and CDR2 FQGNSA. The V and J ends lost 5 bases and 0 bases respectively, with 17 bases between them. CDR3 length equals 16 residues. The CDR3 here is CASSRDRSKVSYEQYF. Written as DNA, the CDR3 is TGTGCCAGCAGCCGTGACCGATCGAAGGTCTCCTACGAGCAGTACTTC.

This clonotype was seen only a few times. This sequence joins TRBV29-1 and TRBJ2-1; 12 nucleotides line up with TRBD2. Germline lookup yields CDR1 SQVTM and CDR2 ANQGSEA. This CDR3 is 15 amino acids long. J lost 7 bases, V lost 2 bases, and 6 bases had no gene match. CDR3 sequence: CSVERRLAGVNEQFF. CDR3 nucleotides: TGCAGCGTTGAAAGGAGACTAGCGGGGGTAAATGAGCAGTTCTTC.

At least ten counts were recorded for this clonotype. V and J are TRBV20-1 and TRBJ1-6, with a tentative D call TRBD1 (5 bases). The CDR3 loop spans 17 amino acids. CDR1 is DFQATT and CDR2 is SNEGSKA in the germline V gene (reference sequence). V lost 0 bases to trimming and J lost 9 bases, with 21 bases between them. The DNA of the CDR3 is TGCAGTGCTAGAGATCTTGGCGGGACGGCACCCAGTTCACCCCTCCACTTT. This encodes CSARDLGGTAPSSPLHF.

This clonotype was counted ten times or more. An end of the junction differs from the germline gene, which may be a read error. The chain links TRBV29-1 to TRBJ2-1; the D is unclear. Germline CDR1 SQVTM, CDR2 ANQGSEA. CDR3 length: 8 residues. CDR3 residues: CSVESGSF. CDR3 nucleotide sequence: TGCAGCGTTGAGTCAGGAAGCTTC.

This clonotype was detected a few times. The gene calls are TRBV12-5 and TRBJ1-1; no firm D call. The V and J ends lost 1 base and 6 bases respectively, with 9 bases between them. Germline V gene lookup returns CDR1 LGHNT and CDR2 FRNRAP. There are 13 residues in the CDR3. The CDR3 DNA follows: TGTGCTAGTGGTTTGGAACCCGGGTCTGAAGCTTTCTTT. This encodes CASGLEPGSEAFF.

This clonotype has ten or more counts. The chain uses TRBV6-2 or TRBV6-3 and TRBJ2-7; D may be TRBD1 (5 bases). The CDR3 covers 15 residues. Trimming left V 6 bases short and J 2 bases short, with 17 bases between. Germline CDR1 reads MNHEY; CDR2 reads SVGEGT. The CDR3 region is CASSFQDGATYEQYV. The CDR3 nucleotides are TGTGCCAGCAGCTTTCAGGATGGGGCTACCTACGAGCAGTACGTC.

This clonotype was recorded many times. This chain connects TRBV27 to TRBJ2-2, with D possibly being TRBD2 (7 bases). The CDR3 sequence is 14 residues long. V shed 7 bases and J shed 3 bases, with 12 bases lying between them. CDR1 is MNHEY, CDR2 SMNVEV, per germline (reference sequence). CDR3 in amino acids: CASNGGGYTGELFF. In DNA form, the CDR3 reads TGTGCCAGCAATGGGGGGGGCTACACCGGGGAGCTGTTTTTT.

The rearrangement links TRBV28 to TRBJ2-3; D perhaps matches TRBD1 (6 bases). The CDR3 runs to 15 residues. Trimming cost V 6 bases and J 3 bases, with 16 bases left between them. Germline V gene lookup returns CDR1 MDHEN and CDR2 SYDVKM. The CDR3 is CASRRRDTGTDTQYF. The CDR3 DNA is TGTGCCAGCAGACGCCGGGACACCGGGACAGATACGCAGTATTTT.

A few counts support this clonotype. The J gene is TRBJ2-5, the V gene TRBV7-9; 8 bases are shared with TRBD1. The germline V gene encodes CDR1 SEHNR and CDR2 FQNEAQ (reference sequence). V shed 7 bases and J 4 bases; nucleotides not matched to a gene: 14. CDR3 length: 16 residues. CDR3 residues: CASTLLSTGGRETQYF. The CDR3 region has the DNA TGTGCCAGCACCCTACTTTCAACAGGGGGACGAGAGACCCAGTACTTC.

The CDR3 region is CATSPLYQETQYF. The DNA for the CDR3 is TGTGCCACCAGCCCACTGTACCAAGAGACCCAGTACTTC. The chain has TRBV15 and TRBJ2-5; no clear D. Germline V gene lookup returns CDR1 LNHNV and CDR2 YYDKDF (reference sequence). V lost 5 bases and J 0 bases, leaving 7 bases between the germline ends. The CDR3 spans 13 residues.

CDR3 DNA: TGTGCCAGCAGCCCCCGAGGGGGCGGCCGGGAAGCTTTCTTT. It encodes CASSPRGGGREAFF. This chain links TRBV7-2 with TRBJ1-1, with 7 bases lining up with TRBD1. The V segment lost 5 bases and the J segment 8 bases; nucleotides outside the gene matches: 11. CDR3 length: 14 residues. The germline V gene encodes CDR1 SGHTA and CDR2 FQGNSA.

This clonotype was observed at least ten times. The CDR3 DNA reads as TGTGCCAGCAGCTTAGGGCTCCCAGAGACCCAGTACTTC. Translation gives CASSLGLPETQYF. The gene calls are TRBV7-8 and TRBJ2-5; no clear D. Germline V CDR1 and CDR2: SGHVS, FQNEAQ. Trimming pared 1 base from V and 4 bases from J, leaving 7 bases between. The CDR3 contains 13 residues.

This clonotype was picked up many times. The rearrangement joins TRBV6-1 to TRBJ1-5; D is uncertain. Germline V gene sequence: CDR1 MNHNS, CDR2 SASEGT. Trimming left V 1 base short and J 4 bases short, with 2 bases between. This CDR3 is 12 amino acids long. The CDR3 region is CASSEGNQPQHF. DNA for the CDR3: TGTGCCAGCAGTGAAGGGAATCAGCCCCAGCATTTT.

This clonotype was seen repeatedly, ten times or more. J is TRBJ2-3 and V is TRBV5-5; D tentatively reads TRBD1 or TRBD2 (5 bases each). CDR1 and CDR2 (germline): SGHKS, YYEKEE (reference sequence). CDR3 length: 16 residues. Between the trimmed V and J ends, which lost 2 bases and 2 bases, there was a span of 15 bases. The DNA for the CDR3 is TGTGCCAGCAGCTTAGGTGGCTGGGGGTCCACAGATACGCAGTATTTT. Translation: CASSLGGWGSTDTQYF.

This clonotype was seen a few times. CDR3 loop: CASTGQRETQYF. The CDR3 nucleotides read TGTGCCAGTACGGGACAGCGCGAGACCCAGTACTTC. The chain combines TRBV3-1 with TRBJ2-5; TRBD1 aligns across 7 bases. The CDR3 is made up of 12 amino acids. Germline CDR1 is LGHDT and CDR2 is YNNKEL (reference sequence). The J segment lost 5 bases and the V segment lost 9 bases, leaving 6 bases of the junction unmatched.

This clonotype was seen repeatedly, ten times or more. The chain recombines TRBV30 with TRBJ1-1; a possible D gene is TRBD1 (6 bases). V lost 3 bases, J lost 4 bases, and 15 bases lay in between. The CDR3 is made up of 14 amino acids. Germline V gene lookup returns CDR1 GTSNPN and CDR2 SVGIG (reference sequence). As DNA, the CDR3 is TGTGCCTGGAGCCTTTATCAGGGGTCCACTGAAGCTTTCTTT. Residues: CAWSLYQGSTEAFF.

The chain is built from TRBV7-6 and TRBJ2-7; 7 bases fit TRBD2. The CDR3 contains 16 residues. V was clipped by 2 bases and J by 0 bases; unmatched bases: 7. CDR1 and CDR2 (germline): SGHVS, FNYEAQ. CDR3 protein: CASSLKGTTSSYEQYF. The CDR3 DNA is TGTGCCAGCAGCTTAAAAGGGACTACGAGCTCCTACGAGCAGTACTTC.

This clonotype was counted at least ten times. V is TRBV19 and J is TRBJ2-7; a possible D gene is TRBD1 (5 bases). This CDR3 is built from 16 residues. V was pared by 4 bases and J by 0 bases, with 16 bases between. CDR1 and CDR2 from the germline V gene are LNHDA and SQIVND (reference sequence). CDR3 region: CASSRSLDSISYEQYF. CDR3 DNA sequence: TGTGCCAGTAGTAGATCATTAGACAGCATCTCCTACGAGCAGTACTTC.

This clonotype was found a few times. The chain carries TRBV6-5 and TRBJ1-2; possible D gene TRBD1, 6 bases. Trimming cost V 2 bases and J 4 bases, with 11 bases left between them. Germline V gene sequence: CDR1 MNHEY, CDR2 SVGAGI. The CDR3 loop spans 14 amino acids. The CDR3, as DNA: TGTGCCAGCAGTTACCAGGGGTTAGGCTATGGCTACACCTTC. Its protein product is CASSYQGLGYGYTF.

A few counts support this clonotype. The rearrangement joins TRBV19 to TRBJ1-1; D call uncertain. The germline CDR1 and CDR2 sequences are LNHDA and SQIVND (reference sequence). The CDR3 runs 15 residues. Trimming left V 7 bases short and J 5 bases short, with 20 bases between. The CDR3 sequence: CASILSRFRVTEAFF. In DNA form, the CDR3 reads TGTGCCAGTATCCTCTCGCGGTTCCGAGTAACTGAAGCTTTCTTT.

This chain links TRBV5-4 with TRBJ1-2; a weak D match, TRBD1 (6 bases). This CDR3 has 13 amino acids. CDR1 is SGHNT and CDR2 is YYREEE in the germline V gene (reference sequence). Trimming took 2 bases from V and 8 from J, leaving 13 bases between them. The CDR3 region is CASSFSGGRGYTF. The CDR3 bases are TGTGCCAGCAGCTTTTCTGGGGGCAGAGGCTACACCTTC.

This rearrangement joins TRBV30 to TRBJ1-5, with a tentative D call TRBD1 (6 bases). The CDR3 consists of 13 residues. Germline V CDR1 and CDR2: GTSNPN, SVGIG (reference sequence). Trimming removed 3 bases from V and 5 bases from J, with 11 bases in between. The CDR3 DNA sequence: TGTGCCTGGAGCCCCGAGGGGGATCAGCCCCAGCATTTT. Its protein is CAWSPEGDQPQHF.

The sample holds many counts of this clonotype. The chain employs TRBV6-4 and TRBJ1-1, with D uncertain. Germline CDR1 and CDR2: MRHNA and SNTAGT. This CDR3 is 13 amino acids long. Trimming took off 3 bases at V and 4 bases at J, with 9 bases between the two ends. CDR3 DNA: TGTGCCAGCAGTGAGGGCCGGGGCACTGAAGCTTTCTTT. It encodes CASSEGRGTEAFF.